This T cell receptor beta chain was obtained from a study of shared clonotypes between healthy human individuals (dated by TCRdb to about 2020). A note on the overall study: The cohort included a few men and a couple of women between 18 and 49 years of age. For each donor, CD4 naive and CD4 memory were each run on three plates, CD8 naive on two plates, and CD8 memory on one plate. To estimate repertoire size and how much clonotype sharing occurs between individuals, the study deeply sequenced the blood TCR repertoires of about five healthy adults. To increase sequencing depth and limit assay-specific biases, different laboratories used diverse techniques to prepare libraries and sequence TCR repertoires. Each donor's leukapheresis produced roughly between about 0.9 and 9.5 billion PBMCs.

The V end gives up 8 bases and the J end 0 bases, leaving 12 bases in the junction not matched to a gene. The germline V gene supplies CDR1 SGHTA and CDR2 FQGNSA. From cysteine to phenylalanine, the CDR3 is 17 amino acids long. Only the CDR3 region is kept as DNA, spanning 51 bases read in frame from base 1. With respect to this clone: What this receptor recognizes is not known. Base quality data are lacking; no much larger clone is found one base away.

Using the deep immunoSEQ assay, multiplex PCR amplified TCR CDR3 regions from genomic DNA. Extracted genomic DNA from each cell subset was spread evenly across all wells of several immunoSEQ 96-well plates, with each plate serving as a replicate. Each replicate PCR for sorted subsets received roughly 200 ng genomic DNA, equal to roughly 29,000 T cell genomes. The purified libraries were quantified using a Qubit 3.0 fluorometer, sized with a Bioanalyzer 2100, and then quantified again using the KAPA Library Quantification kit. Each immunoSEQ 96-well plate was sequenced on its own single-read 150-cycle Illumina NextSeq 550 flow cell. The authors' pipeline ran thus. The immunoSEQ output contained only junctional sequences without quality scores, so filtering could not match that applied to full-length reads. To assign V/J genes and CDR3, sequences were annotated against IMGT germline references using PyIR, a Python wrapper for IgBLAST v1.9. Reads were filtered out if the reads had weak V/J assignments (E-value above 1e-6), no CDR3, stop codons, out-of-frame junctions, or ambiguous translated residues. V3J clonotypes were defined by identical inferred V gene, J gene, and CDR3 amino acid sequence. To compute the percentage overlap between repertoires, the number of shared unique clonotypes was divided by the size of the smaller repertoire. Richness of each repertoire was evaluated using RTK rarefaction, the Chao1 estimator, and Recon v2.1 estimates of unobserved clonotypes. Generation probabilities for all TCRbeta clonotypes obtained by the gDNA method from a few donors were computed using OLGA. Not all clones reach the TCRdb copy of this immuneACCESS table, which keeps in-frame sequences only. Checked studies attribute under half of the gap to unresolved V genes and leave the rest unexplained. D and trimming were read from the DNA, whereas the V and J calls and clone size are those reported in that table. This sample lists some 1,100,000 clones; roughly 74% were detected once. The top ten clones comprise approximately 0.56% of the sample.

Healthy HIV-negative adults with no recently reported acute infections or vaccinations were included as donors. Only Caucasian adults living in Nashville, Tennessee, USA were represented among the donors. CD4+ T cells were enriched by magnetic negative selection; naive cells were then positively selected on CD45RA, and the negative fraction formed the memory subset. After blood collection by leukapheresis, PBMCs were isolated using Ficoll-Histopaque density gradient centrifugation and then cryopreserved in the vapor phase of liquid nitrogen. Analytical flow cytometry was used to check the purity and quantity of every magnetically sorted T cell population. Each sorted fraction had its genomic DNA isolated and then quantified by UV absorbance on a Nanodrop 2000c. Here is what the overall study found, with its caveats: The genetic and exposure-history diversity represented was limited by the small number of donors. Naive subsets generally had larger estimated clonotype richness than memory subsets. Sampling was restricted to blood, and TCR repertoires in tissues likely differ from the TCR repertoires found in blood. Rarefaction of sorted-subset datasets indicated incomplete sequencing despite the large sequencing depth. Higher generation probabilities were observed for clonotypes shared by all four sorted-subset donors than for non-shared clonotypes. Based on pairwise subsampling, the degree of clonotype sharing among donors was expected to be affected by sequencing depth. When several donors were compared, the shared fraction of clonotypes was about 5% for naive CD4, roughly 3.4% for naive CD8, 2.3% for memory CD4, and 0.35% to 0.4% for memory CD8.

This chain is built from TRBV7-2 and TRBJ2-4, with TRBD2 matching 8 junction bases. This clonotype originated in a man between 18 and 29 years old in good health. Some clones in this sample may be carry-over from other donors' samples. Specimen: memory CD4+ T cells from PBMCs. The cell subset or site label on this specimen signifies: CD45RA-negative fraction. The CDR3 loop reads CASALGGAGGAKNIQYF. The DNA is TGTGCCAGCGCCCTGGGGGGTGCGGGAGGAGCCAAAAACATTCAGTACTTC.